The present TCR beta chain was sequenced within a study of blood T cell repertoires in COVID-19. Study members were between roughly 18 and 100 years old and lived in around 24 US regions. The protocol was immunoSEQ multiplex PCR, while the TCRdb copy is restricted to in-frame clones and leaves out a portion. The repertoire holds fewer than 350,000 clones, with approximately 91% as singletons. This sequence was found in a woman between 35 and 50 years old with acute COVID-19. The material sequenced was PBMCs or T cells enriched from blood (not recorded which).

In DNA form, the CDR3 reads TGTGCCAGCAGTTCGGCAGGGGGAAACACTGAAGCTTTCTTT. This gives the protein CASSSAGGNTEAFF. The rearrangement uses TRBV6-5 and TRBJ1-1; 7 nucleotides line up with TRBD1. Germline V gene sequence: CDR1 MNHEY, CDR2 SVGAGI. This CDR3 has 14 amino acids. V was pared by 4 bases and J by 2 bases, with 4 bases of the junction left unmatched.